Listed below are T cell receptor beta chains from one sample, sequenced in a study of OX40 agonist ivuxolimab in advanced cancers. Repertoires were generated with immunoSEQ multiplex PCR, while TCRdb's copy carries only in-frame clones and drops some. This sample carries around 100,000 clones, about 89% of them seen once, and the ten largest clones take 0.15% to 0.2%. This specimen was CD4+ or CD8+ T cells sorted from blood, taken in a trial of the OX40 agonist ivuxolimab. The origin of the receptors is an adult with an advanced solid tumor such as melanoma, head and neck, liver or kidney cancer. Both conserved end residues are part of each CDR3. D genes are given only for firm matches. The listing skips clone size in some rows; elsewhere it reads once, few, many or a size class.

TGTGCCTGGAGTGTCGGAGGGTTAGCCAAAAACATTCAGTACTTC,CAWSVGGLAKNIQYF,TRBV30,NA,once,TRBJ2-4
TGTGCCAGCAGCTTACAGGGGTACATTCAGTACTTC,CASSLQGYIQYF,TRBV11-2,NA,NA,TRBJ2-4
TGTGCCAGCAGTTTGGACAGGAGGGATGGCTACACCTTC,CASSLDRRDGYTF,TRBV2,TRBD1,NA,TRBJ1-2
TGTGCCAGCAATCCAGGGGGACTTAACTATGGCTACACCTTC,CASNPGGLNYGYTF,TRBV6-5,TRBD1,once,TRBJ1-2
TGTGCCAGCAGTTCCCCCGGGCGTGAGACCCAGTACTTC,CASSSPGRETQYF,TRBV6-5,NA,NA,TRBJ2-5
TGTGCCTGGACTCGGGACCAGGGTGGTCAGCCCCAGCATTTT,CAWTRDQGGQPQHF,TRBV30,NA,NA,TRBJ1-5
TGTGCCAGCTCACCAGCGGTTGTGTATGGCTACACCTTC,CASSPAVVYGYTF,TRBV18,NA,NA,TRBJ1-2
TGTGCCAGCAGCTTAACCGGGGGGGCCTACAATGAGCAGTTCTTC,CASSLTGGAYNEQFF,TRBV5-4,TRBD2,NA,TRBJ2-1
TGTGCCAGCAGCGTAGGGGTCACTGAGCAGTTCTTC,CASSVGVTEQFF,TRBV9,NA,NA,TRBJ2-1
TGTGCCAGCAGCTTAACCCCCGGGAACACCATATATTTT,CASSLTPGNTIYF,TRBV11-2,NA,NA,TRBJ1-3
TGCGCCAGCACCCCGCGTCAGGTATTCGTCACTACAGATACGCAGTATTTT,CASTPRQVFVTTDTQYF,TRBV5-1,NA,NA,TRBJ2-3
TGTGCCAGCGCCAGGGGACGGGCCACAGATACGCAGTATTTT,CASARGRATDTQYF,TRBV7-8,NA,NA,TRBJ2-3
TGTGCCAGCAGCTTACGAGTGGGGGTAGCGGGAGGGAGCTCCTACGAGCAGTACTTC,CASSLRVGVAGGSSYEQYF,TRBV7-9,TRBD2,NA,TRBJ2-7
TGTGCCAGCAGCAACAGGTACTCAAATCTCCGTTCGGATTCACCCCTCCACTTT,CASSNRYSNLRSDSPLHF,TRBV7-3,NA,NA,TRBJ1-6
TGTGCCAGTAGTATAGCCGGGAACTCTGGAAACACCATATATTTT,CASSIAGNSGNTIYF,TRBV19,NA,NA,TRBJ1-3
TGCGCCAGCAGCTTGAGGACTAGCGGGGGGGACACCGGGGAGCTGTTTTTT,CASSLRTSGGDTGELFF,TRBV5-1,TRBD2,NA,TRBJ2-2
TGTGCCAGCGCTCGCAGTAACGAGCAGTACTTC,CASARSNEQYF,TRBV18,NA,NA,TRBJ2-7
TGTGCCAGCAGTTTAACCCCGGGAGGCCCAGCTGGGGAGCAGTACTTC,CASSLTPGGPAGEQYF,TRBV27,TRBD2,NA,TRBJ2-7
TGTGCCATCAGTGAAGCGTTCACGAACACCGGGGAGCTGTTTTTT,CAISEAFTNTGELFF,TRBV10-3,NA,NA,TRBJ2-2
TGCGCCAGCAGCCCTTCAGGATCCGGGAACACTGAAGCTTTCTTT,CASSPSGSGNTEAFF,TRBV5-1,NA,NA,TRBJ1-1
TGCGCCAGCAGCTTGGAACTAGCGGGAGGTACCGGGGAGCTGTTTTTT,CASSLELAGGTGELFF,TRBV5-1,TRBD2,NA,TRBJ2-2
TGTGCCAGCAGTTTCGGGACAGGGTGGATAGGGTGGCATTTT,CASSFGTGWIGWHF,TRBV28,TRBD1,NA,TRBJ1-5
TGTGCCAGCATTGGGACAGGGAGGGATGAGCAGTTCTTC,CASIGTGRDEQFF,TRBV6-5,TRBD1,NA,TRBJ2-1
TGTGCCTGGAGTGTAGGTACCTACTCCGGCTACACCTTC,CAWSVGTYSGYTF,TRBV30,NA,NA,TRBJ1-2
TGTGCCAGCAGCGCGAGGCCCGGGACGGGGAACTATGGCTACACCTTC,CASSARPGTGNYGYTF,TRBV7-3,NA,NA,TRBJ1-2
TGTGCCAGCAGTACCCCGGAGCGGGGGCAGTTCTTC,CASSTPERGQFF,TRBV28,TRBD2,once,TRBJ2-1
TGTGCCATCAGTGGGGAGAGGAAGAATGAAAAACTGTTTTTT,CAISGERKNEKLFF,TRBV10-3,NA,NA,TRBJ1-4
TGCGCCAGCACCCGACTAGCGGGAGGGAGCTCCTACAATGAGCAGTTCTTC,CASTRLAGGSSYNEQFF,TRBV5-1,TRBD2,NA,TRBJ2-1
TGTGCCAGAAGCCGGAACTGGGGACAGGGGAGTCAGCCCCAGCATTTT,CARSRNWGQGSQPQHF,TRBV5-3,TRBD1,once,TRBJ1-5
TGTGCCAGCAAGGTATTGGGGGAGCTGTTTTTT,CASKVLGELFF,TRBV6-1,NA,NA,TRBJ2-2
TGTGCCAGCAGTAACAGAGCCGTGGGTAACGAGCAGTACTTC,CASSNRAVGNEQYF,TRBV27,NA,NA,TRBJ2-7
TGTGCCAGCAGTTCACAGACTAGCGTAAACTACAATGAGCAGTTCTTC,CASSSQTSVNYNEQFF,TRBV2,TRBD2,NA,TRBJ2-1
TGTGCCTGGAGTGTACTAGCGGGAGTAAAAGATACGCAGTATTTT,CAWSVLAGVKDTQYF,TRBV30,TRBD2,NA,TRBJ2-3
TGCGCCAGCAGATTCGGACTAGCTGGTGAGCAGTTCTTC,CASRFGLAGEQFF,TRBV4-1,TRBD2,once,TRBJ2-1
TGTGCCAGCAGTTCCTGGACAGCCTTCTACGAGCAGTACTTC,CASSSWTAFYEQYF,TRBV27,NA,NA,TRBJ2-7
TGCGCCAGCAGCCAAAGGACTAGCGGGAGCCACGGGGAGCTGTTTTTT,CASSQRTSGSHGELFF,TRBV5-1,TRBD2,NA,TRBJ2-2
TGTGCCAGCAGTCCCGGGGGGAGCTATGGCTACACCTTC,CASSPGGSYGYTF,TRBV6-1,NA,NA,TRBJ1-2
TGCGCCAGCAGCTCCTGGACTAGGGGCCCCACAGATACGCAGTATTTT,CASSSWTRGPTDTQYF,TRBV5-1,TRBD2,NA,TRBJ2-3
TGTGCCAGCAGTTTACAGGGGGCGTTGGGCTCTGGGGCCAACGTCCTGACTTTC,CASSLQGALGSGANVLTF,TRBV9,TRBD1,NA,TRBJ2-6
TGTGCCTGGAGTGTGTACGACAATCAGCCCCAGCATTTT,CAWSVYDNQPQHF,TRBV30,NA,NA,TRBJ1-5
TGTGCTAGTGGCCATGGACTAGCGATAAACAATGAGCAGTTCTTC,CASGHGLAINNEQFF,TRBV12-5,TRBD2,NA,TRBJ2-1
TGCGCCAGCAGCCACCAGGGGGGCACAGATACGCAGTATTTT,CASSHQGGTDTQYF,TRBV5-1,TRBD1,NA,TRBJ2-3
TGCGCCAGCAGCTCCGGGACCTCTTTGGATACGCAGTATTTT,CASSSGTSLDTQYF,TRBV5-1,NA,NA,TRBJ2-3
TGTGCCAGCAGTTACTCGGGTGGCCAAGAGACCCAGTACTTC,CASSYSGGQETQYF,TRBV6-5,NA,NA,TRBJ2-5
TGTGCCAGAACCGGGACTAGCGGGAGGGCCGAGCAGTACTTC,CARTGTSGRAEQYF,TRBV2,TRBD2,once,TRBJ2-7
TGCAGTGCTGGGGAACAAGAGACCCAGTACTTC,CSAGEQETQYF,TRBV20-1,NA,NA,TRBJ2-5
TGTGCCAGCATAAACACAGGGGGCGCCTACAATGAGCAGTTCTTC,CASINTGGAYNEQFF,TRBV6-5,TRBD1,NA,TRBJ2-1
TGTGCCTGGCGTCCGTGGGGGGCCGGAGCCGGGGAGCTGTTTTTT,CAWRPWGAGAGELFF,TRBV30,NA,NA,TRBJ2-2
TGTGCCAGCAGCCGCCGATTAGCGGGGGTAGAGACCCAGTACTTC,CASSRRLAGVETQYF,TRBV4-2,TRBD2,NA,TRBJ2-5
TGTGCCAGCAGTGAGGCGGGGTTGAACACTGAAGCTTTCTTT,CASSEAGLNTEAFF,TRBV25-1,NA,NA,TRBJ1-1
TGTGCCAGCCGGCAGGGGAATCAGCCCCAGCATTTT,CASRQGNQPQHF,TRBV6-5,NA,few,TRBJ1-5
TGTGCCAGTAGTATGCGTCGGGTGGTTGGTGGGGCGGGGGGTTTTAGCAATCAGCCCCAGCATTTT,CASSMRRVVGGAGGFSNQPQHF,TRBV19,NA,once,TRBJ1-5
TGCGCCAGCAGTGAGTTGGGACCAAACAATGAGCAGTTCTTC,CASSELGPNNEQFF,TRBV10-2,NA,NA,TRBJ2-1
TGTGCTAGTGGTTTGTTTCTACCAACTAGCGGGGCTCGATATTACTCCTACGAGCAGTACTTC,CASGLFLPTSGARYYSYEQYF,TRBV12-5,TRBD2,NA,TRBJ2-7
TGTGCCAGCAGCAAAGCGCGAGGGACGGGATCCTACAATGAGCAGTTCTTC,CASSKARGTGSYNEQFF,TRBV21-1,NA,NA,TRBJ2-1
TGCGCCAGCAGCACCCGACTAGCGGGAGGGAGCACAGATACGCAGTATTTT,CASSTRLAGGSTDTQYF,TRBV5-1,TRBD2,NA,TRBJ2-3
TGTGCCAGCACCCTTGGGGAGGGGGTCGGGGAGACCCAGTACTTC,CASTLGEGVGETQYF,TRBV7-9,NA,NA,TRBJ2-5